This TCR beta chain was identified in a study of brain metastases from non-small cell lung cancer. For this clone: What it binds is not known.

Study-wide results and limits: T-cell clones appeared expanded in about 64% of brain metastases relative to matched primary tumors. T-cell infiltration was lower in brain metastases than primaries (P < 0.001). TCR repertoires overlapped largely between brain metastases and matched primaries.

The repertoire was sequenced with immunoSEQ multiplex PCR; TCRdb's copy has only in-frame clones and lacks some. Of approximately 4,400 clones listed, approximately 90% are singletons. The CDR3 runs 14 residues. Germline V gene sequence: CDR1 SGHNT, CDR2 YYREEE (reference sequence). V was shortened by 0 bases and J by 0 bases, with 6 bases between the two germline ends. Sequencing was carried out using tissue from a brain metastasis. The V gene is TRBV5-4, the J gene TRBJ1-1; no clear D gene. The TCR comes from a donor over 35 with non-small cell lung cancer. CDR3 loop: CASSLASMNTEAFF. In DNA form, the CDR3 reads TGTGCCAGCAGCTTGGCCAGCATGAACACTGAAGCTTTCTTT.